This T cell receptor beta chain comes out of a study of patients and donors after allogeneic stem cell transplantation. This clonotype has more than one count but fewer than ten. Unmatched junction bases numbered 10, after V lost 4 bases and J lost 3 bases. The CDR3 is made up of 16 amino acids. Germline CDR1 reads SGHKS; CDR2 reads YYEKEE (reference sequence). TCRdb passed the RT-PCR reads through MiXCR, listing each CDR3 protein once. The sample shows about a million distinct CDR3 sequences, 18% of them seen only once. The chain has TRBV5-5 and TRBJ2-3, with 8 bases lining up with TRBD2. The receptor's source is a human donor who was either an allogeneic HSCT recipient or a stem cell or donor lymphocyte infusion donor (not recorded which). It is not recorded whose cells these are; they may come from a transplant donor. The sample consisted of blood, either unsorted or a sorted T cell fraction (not recorded which). The CDR3 DNA is TGTGCCAGCAGCGGAATTAGCGGGGTCGGTACAGATACGCAGTATTTT. This codes for CASSGISGVGTDTQYF.